What follows is one T cell receptor (beta chain) and its context. Sequencing used immunoSEQ multiplex PCR; TCRdb keeps in-frame clones, though not all of them. The data show about 100,000 clones, around 93% seen once. This sample was included in a study of T cell changes during pregnancy in multiple sclerosis. This CDR3 has 14 residues. CDR1 and CDR2 from the germline V gene are SNHLY and FYNNEI. V gave up 5 bases and J gave up 5 bases, with 14 bases separating them. The source was peripheral blood, collected before pregnancy. This receptor was obtained from a female donor with multiple sclerosis, enrolled in a pregnancy study. The chain carries TRBV2 and TRBJ2-3, with a tentative D call TRBD1 (6 bases). Here the CDR3 reads CASSFRRGLDTQYF. The CDR3 nucleotides are TGTGCCAGCAGTTTTAGAAGGGGGTTAGATACGCAGTATTTT.